This T cell receptor beta chain stems from a study of blood T cell repertoires in COVID-19. Looking at the study overall: Sources were T cells, B-cell-depleted T cells, or PBMCs; the material itself was cDNA or gDNA.

This CDR3 comprises 16 residues. Germline lookup yields CDR1 SGHVS and CDR2 FQNEAQ. V was pared by 0 bases and J by 5 bases, with 7 bases of the junction left unmatched. This clone has only a few counts. Original processing methods: Estimates of nucleated cell counts were drawn from the amplification of reference gene primers. Assay: immunoSEQ multiplex PCR; the TCRdb copy retains only in-frame clones and omits some. That table is the source of V, J and clone size, and D and trimming were worked out from the DNA. The profile shows 300,000 to 350,000 clones, about 86% of them singletons. This chain joins TRBV7-8 and TRBJ1-5; 7 bases agree with TRBD1. The clonotype comes from a woman between 40 and 50 years old with acute COVID-19. The source material was PBMCs or T cells enriched from blood (not recorded which). The CDR3 DNA reads TGTGCCAGCAGCTTAGCGTTGGGACAGCTGTATCAGCCCCAGCATTTT. Translating it yields CASSLALGQLYQPQHF.